These 20 T cell receptor beta chains were all obtained from the same sample, sequenced in a study of CD8+ T cells in alopecia areata. RNA, once extracted, was reverse transcribed into cDNA for use as the sequencing template. The protocol was immunoSEQ multiplex PCR, while the TCRdb copy is restricted to in-frame clones and leaves out a portion. The sample lists just over 150,000 clones; about three fifths were seen once. The treatment is: oral pan-JAK inhibitor, 5-10 mg twice daily. The source material was CD4+ T cells sorted from blood, sampled at week 4, from a patient treated with tofacitinib. Every receptor here comes from a human donor with alopecia areata.

The rearrangement links TRBV5-6 to TRBJ2-2; D is undetermined. The germline gives CDR1 SGHDT, CDR2 YYEEEE. This CDR3 spans 14 amino acids. Trimming stripped 2 bases from V and 2 bases from J, with 7 bases between. The CDR3 nucleotides are TGTGCCAGCAGCTTAGGTCTAAACACCGGGGAGCTGTTTTTT. Encoded protein: CASSLGLNTGELFF.

This sequence joins TRBV7-9 and TRBJ1-1; D is unclear. The CDR3 has 13 amino acids. Germline values: CDR1 SEHNR, CDR2 FQNEAQ (reference sequence). Trimming shortened V by 3 bases and J by 1 base, and 6 bases separated the two germline ends. The CDR3 DNA sequence: TGTGCCAGCAGCTTGCAGCAGAACACTGAAGCTTTCTTT. It specifies CASSLQQNTEAFF.

The gene calls are TRBV7-9 and TRBJ2-3; D call uncertain. The germline gives CDR1 SEHNR, CDR2 FQNEAQ (reference sequence). Deletions cut 1 base from V and 2 bases from J, with 10 bases between. The CDR3 has 15 amino acids. CDR3 sequence: CASSLDARPTDTQYF. The CDR3 bases are TGTGCCAGCAGCTTAGACGCCAGACCCACAGATACGCAGTATTTT.

V gene TRBV25-1 combines with J gene TRBJ2-7; TRBD2 aligns across 7 bases. The CDR3 extends over 13 amino acids. V lost 4 bases and J lost 0; bases outside the gene matches: 0. Germline CDR1 is MGHDK and CDR2 is SYGVNS. The CDR3 here is CASSVAGSYEQYF. Written as DNA, the CDR3 is TGTGCCAGCAGTGTAGCGGGCTCCTACGAGCAGTACTTC.

This clone was seen once. The V call is TRBV6-5, the J call TRBJ1-2, with D perhaps matching TRBD1 (5 bases). CDR1 MNHEY and CDR2 SVGAGI come from the germline V gene. The V end lost 10 bases, the J end lost 2 bases, and 11 bases lay between the germline ends. The length of the CDR3 is 12 residues. The CDR3 sequence: CATGGGNYGYTF. The CDR3 DNA reads as TGTGCCACTGGGGGAGGGAACTATGGCTACACCTTC.

V gene TRBV25-1 combines with J gene TRBJ2-2; D uncertain. Germline-derived CDR1 and CDR2 are MGHDK and SYGVNS. This CDR3 is 13 amino acids long. The germline V and J ends were trimmed by 4 bases and 4 bases, with 7 bases remaining between them. CDR3 residues: CASSVDSTGELFF. CDR3 nucleotides: TGTGCCAGCAGTGTTGATTCCACCGGGGAGCTGTTTTTT.

This clone was picked up a small number of times. The chain recombines TRBV4-1 with TRBJ2-4; D is possibly TRBD2 (6 bases). The germline V gene has CDR1 MGHRA and CDR2 YSYEKL. The V end lost 1 base, the J end lost 7 bases, and 11 bases lay between the germline ends. The CDR3 sequence is 14 residues long. CDR3 DNA: TGCGCCAGCAGCCAAGGTCGTCTAGCGAACATTCAGTACTTC. This gives the protein CASSQGRLANIQYF.

CDR3 DNA: TGTGCCAGCAGCTTAGGACGGAACACCGGGGAGCTGTTTTTT. It codes for CASSLGRNTGELFF. The chain couples TRBV11-1 to TRBJ2-2; D is undetermined. Germline V gene sequence: CDR1 SGHAT, CDR2 FQDESV (reference sequence). This CDR3 region has 14 residues. V lost 1 base and J lost 1, with 4 bases in between.

This clone has just a few counts. This rearrangement joins TRBV4-2 to TRBJ2-3; 8 bases are shared with TRBD2. The CDR3 length is 14 residues. Germline trimming cut 5 bases from V and 3 bases from J; bases unmatched to any gene: 4. The V gene's germline CDR1 is LGHNA and CDR2 YNFKEQ. The CDR3 here is CASSTSGATDTQYF. In nucleotides, the CDR3 is TGTGCCAGCAGCACTAGCGGTGCGACAGATACGCAGTATTTT.

The rearrangement joins TRBV5-1 to TRBJ2-7; unclear D gene. Germline CDR1 SGHRS, CDR2 YFSETQ. The ends were cut back, 0 bases at V and 4 bases at J, with 8 bases in the middle. The CDR3 length is 13 residues. The CDR3, as DNA: TGCGCCAGCAGCTTGGCCGCCGATTACGAGCAGTACTTC. This gives the protein CASSLAADYEQYF. Looking up the rest from reference TRBV5-1 and TRBJ2-7 gives the full variable domain: KAGVTQTPRYLIKTRGQQVTLSCSPISGHRSVSWYQQTPGQGLQFLFEYFSETQRNKGNFPGRFSGRQFSNSRSEMNVSTLELGDSALYLCASSLAADYEQYFGPGTRLTVT.

The chain combines TRBV25-1 with TRBJ2-7; 7 nucleotides align to TRBD1. Germline CDR1 reads MGHDK; CDR2 reads SYGVNS. V lost 4 bases and J lost 9; bases outside the gene matches: 9. This CDR3 region has 13 residues. The CDR3, as DNA: TGTGCCAGCAGTGCAGGGGGTCGCGGCGGGCAGTACTTC. It translates to CASSAGGRGGQYF.

This clone has only a few counts. The rearrangement uses TRBV5-1 and TRBJ2-7, with D uncertain. The CDR3 runs 14 residues. Germline CDR1 and CDR2: SGHRS and YFSETQ. Trimming left V 4 bases short and J 4 bases short, with 15 bases between. The CDR3 bases are TGCGCCAGCAGCCCAGAAATAGTGGGGTACGAGCAGTACTTC. Residues: CASSPEIVGYEQYF.

The chain employs TRBV10-1 and TRBJ1-5; D gene uncertain. Trimming removed 10 bases from V and 9 bases from J, with 10 bases in between. CDR3 length equals 10 residues. CDR1 and CDR2 (germline): WNHNN, SYGVQD (reference sequence). CDR3 sequence: CATEWLPQHF. The CDR3, as DNA: TGCGCCACCGAATGGTTGCCCCAGCATTTT.

This clone was counted only a few times. V gene TRBV15 combines with J gene TRBJ1-4, with 9 bases identical to TRBD1. This CDR3 is built from 16 residues. The trim removed 0 bases at V and 11 bases at J, leaving 10 bases unmatched. Germline-derived CDR1 and CDR2 are LNHNV and YYDKDF (reference sequence). This CDR3 reads CATSRDRTGQGWKLFF. The CDR3 region has the DNA TGTGCCACCAGCAGAGATCGGACGGGACAGGGTTGGAAACTGTTTTTT.

The rearrangement uses TRBV29-1 and TRBJ2-5; D possibly corresponds to TRBD1 (5 bases). CDR1 and CDR2 (germline): SQVTM, ANQGSEA. The CDR3 loop spans 13 amino acids. Trimming pared 6 bases from V and 3 bases from J, leaving 14 bases between. The CDR3 region is CSVLKGLEETQYF. Here the CDR3 DNA reads TGCAGCGTCTTGAAGGGGCTAGAAGAGACCCAGTACTTC.

The rearrangement links TRBV27 to TRBJ2-1; D is undetermined. V dropped 2 bases and J dropped 0 bases, with 11 bases sitting between them. The CDR3 runs 16 residues. Germline lookup yields CDR1 MNHEY and CDR2 SMNVEV (reference sequence). This CDR3 is CASSLAAGFSYNEQFF. Written as DNA, the CDR3 is TGTGCCAGCAGTTTAGCGGCAGGATTCTCCTACAATGAGCAGTTCTTC.

This clone appeared a single time. The chain links TRBV11-2 to TRBJ2-7, with D possibly TRBD1 on 6 matching bases. The length of the CDR3 is 15 residues. Trimming shortened V by 4 bases and J by 2 bases, and 15 bases separated the two germline ends. Per the germline V gene, CDR1 is SGHAT and CDR2 is FQNNGV. DNA for the CDR3: TGTGCCAGCAGCTCCCTCGGGACACCTCCCTACGAGCAGTACTTC. This codes for CASSSLGTPPYEQYF.

Here the CDR3 reads CATSFSMVAGGSYEQYF. CDR3 bases: TGTGCCACCAGTTTTTCGATGGTGGCGGGGGGCTCCTACGAGCAGTACTTC. The chain carries TRBV15 and TRBJ2-7; TRBD2 matches at 8 bases. V was pared by 6 bases and J by 0 bases, with 13 bases of the junction left unmatched. The CDR3 covers 17 residues. Germline V lookup: CDR1 LNHNV, CDR2 YYDKDF (reference sequence). The full variable domain, its missing parts supplied by reference TRBV15 and TRBJ2-7, is DAMVIQNPRYQVTQFGKPVTLSCSQTLNHNVMYWYQQKSSQAPKLLFHYYDKDFNNEADTPDNFQSRRPNTSFCFLDIRSPGLGDTAMYLCATSFSMVAGGSYEQYFGPGTRLTVT.

The chain employs TRBV5-6 and TRBJ2-5, with unresolved D. The length of the CDR3 is 13 residues. Germline-derived CDR1 and CDR2 are SGHDT and YYEEEE. V was shortened by 0 bases and J by 1 base, with 4 bases between the two germline ends. The CDR3 loop is CASSLASQETQYF. The CDR3 bases are TGTGCCAGCAGCTTGGCCTCCCAAGAGACCCAGTACTTC.

This clone turned up a few times. This chain connects TRBV5-1 to TRBJ2-7, with D perhaps assigned TRBD1 or TRBD2 (5 bases each). The CDR3 covers 14 residues. V lost 0 bases and J 3 bases, leaving 10 bases between the germline ends. CDR1 and CDR2 (germline): SGHRS, YFSETQ. CDR3: CASSLGGEYYEQYF. Written as DNA, the CDR3 is TGCGCCAGCAGCTTGGGAGGGGAATACTACGAGCAGTACTTC. Full variable domain (remainder filled in from reference TRBV5-1 and TRBJ2-7): KAGVTQTPRYLIKTRGQQVTLSCSPISGHRSVSWYQQTPGQGLQFLFEYFSETQRNKGNFPGRFSGRQFSNSRSEMNVSTLELGDSALYLCASSLGGEYYEQYFGPGTRLTVT.